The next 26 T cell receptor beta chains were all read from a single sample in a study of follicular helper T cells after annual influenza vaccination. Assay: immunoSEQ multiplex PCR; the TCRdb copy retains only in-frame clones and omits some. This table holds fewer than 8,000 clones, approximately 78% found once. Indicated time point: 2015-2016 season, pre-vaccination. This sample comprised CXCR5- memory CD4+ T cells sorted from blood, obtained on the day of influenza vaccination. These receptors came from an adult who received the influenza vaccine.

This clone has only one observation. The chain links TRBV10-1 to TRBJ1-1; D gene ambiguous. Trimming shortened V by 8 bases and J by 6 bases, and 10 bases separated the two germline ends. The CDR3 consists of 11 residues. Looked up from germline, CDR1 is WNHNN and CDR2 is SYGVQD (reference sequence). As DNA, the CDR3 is TGCGCCAGCGGTAGAAGTCCTGAAGCTTTCTTT. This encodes CASGRSPEAFF.

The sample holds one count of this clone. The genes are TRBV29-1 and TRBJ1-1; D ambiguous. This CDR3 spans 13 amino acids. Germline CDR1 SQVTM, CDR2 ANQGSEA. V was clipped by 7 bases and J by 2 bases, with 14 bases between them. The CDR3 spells CSAETPTNTEAFF. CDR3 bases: TGCAGCGCCGAAACACCGACAAACACTGAAGCTTTCTTT.

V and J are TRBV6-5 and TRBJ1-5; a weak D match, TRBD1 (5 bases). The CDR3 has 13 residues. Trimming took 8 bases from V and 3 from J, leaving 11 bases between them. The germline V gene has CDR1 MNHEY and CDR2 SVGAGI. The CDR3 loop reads CASVAGHNQPQHF. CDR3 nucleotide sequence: TGTGCCAGCGTCGCAGGGCACAATCAGCCCCAGCATTTT.

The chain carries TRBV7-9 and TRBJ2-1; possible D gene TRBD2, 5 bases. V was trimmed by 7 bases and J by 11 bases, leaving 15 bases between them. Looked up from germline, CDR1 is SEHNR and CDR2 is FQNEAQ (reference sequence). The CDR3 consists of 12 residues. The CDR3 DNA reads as TGTGCCAGCACCACGGAATCGGGGAAGCAGTTCTTC. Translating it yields CASTTESGKQFF. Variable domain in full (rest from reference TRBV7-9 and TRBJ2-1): DTGVSQNPRHKITKRGQNVTFRCDPISEHNRLYWYRQTLGQGPEFLTYFQNEAQLEKSRLLSDRFSAERPKGSFSTLEIQRTEQGDSAMYLCASTTESGKQFFGPGTRLTVL.

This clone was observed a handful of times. The CDR3 DNA follows: TGTGCCAGCAGCTTAAACCCGGGCTCCGAGCAGTACTTC. It encodes CASSLNPGSEQYF. V and J are TRBV7-8 and TRBJ2-7; D unresolved. V dropped 2 bases and J dropped 6 bases, with 11 bases sitting between them. The CDR3 is 13 amino acids. Germline V CDR1 and CDR2: SGHVS, FQNEAQ.

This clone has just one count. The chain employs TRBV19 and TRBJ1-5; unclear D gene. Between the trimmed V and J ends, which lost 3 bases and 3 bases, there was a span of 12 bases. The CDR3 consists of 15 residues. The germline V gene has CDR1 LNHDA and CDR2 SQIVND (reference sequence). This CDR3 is CASSISRAVNQPQHF. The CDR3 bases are TGTGCCAGTAGTATCAGTCGGGCCGTCAATCAGCCCCAGCATTTT.

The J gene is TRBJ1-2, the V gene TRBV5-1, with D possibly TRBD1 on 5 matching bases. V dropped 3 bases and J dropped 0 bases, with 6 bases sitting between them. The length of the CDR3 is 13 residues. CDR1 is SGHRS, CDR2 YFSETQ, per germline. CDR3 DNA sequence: TGCGCCAGCAGCTGGGGGACTAACTATGGCTACACCTTC. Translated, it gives CASSWGTNYGYTF.

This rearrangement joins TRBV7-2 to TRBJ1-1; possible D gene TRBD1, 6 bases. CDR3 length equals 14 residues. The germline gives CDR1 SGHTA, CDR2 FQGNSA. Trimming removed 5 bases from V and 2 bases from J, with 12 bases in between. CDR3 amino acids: CASSRTGTNTEAFF. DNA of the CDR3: TGTGCCAGCAGCCGTACCGGGACAAACACTGAAGCTTTCTTT.

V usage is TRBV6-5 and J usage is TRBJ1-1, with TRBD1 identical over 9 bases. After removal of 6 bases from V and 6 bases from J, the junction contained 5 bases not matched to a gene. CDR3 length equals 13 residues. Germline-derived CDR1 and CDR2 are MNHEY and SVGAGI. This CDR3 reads CASRKQGASEAFF. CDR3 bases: TGTGCCAGCAGAAAACAGGGGGCATCTGAAGCTTTCTTT.

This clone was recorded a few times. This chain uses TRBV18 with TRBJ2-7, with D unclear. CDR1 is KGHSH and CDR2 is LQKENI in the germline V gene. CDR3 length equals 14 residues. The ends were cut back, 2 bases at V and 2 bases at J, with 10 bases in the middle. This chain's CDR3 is CASSPRLDAYEQYF. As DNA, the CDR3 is TGTGCCAGCTCACCAAGGCTTGACGCCTACGAGCAGTACTTC.

The CDR3 sequence: CASSPTTGGDGNTIYF. The CDR3, as DNA: TGTGCCAGCTCACCAACGACAGGGGGCGATGGAAACACCATATATTTT. This chain uses TRBV18 with TRBJ1-3, with 10 bases aligning to TRBD1. Germline assignment: CDR1 KGHSH and CDR2 LQKENI. The V gene end was trimmed by 2 bases and the J gene end by 3 bases; junction bases not matched to a gene: 4. The CDR3 runs to 16 residues. Together with reference TRBV18 and TRBJ1-3, the CDR3 gives the full variable domain: NAGVMQNPRHLVRRRGQEARLRCSPMKGHSHVYWYRQLPEEGLKFMVYLQKENIIDESGMPKERFSAEFPKEGPSILRIQQVVRGDSAAYFCASSPTTGGDGNTIYFGEGSWLTVV.

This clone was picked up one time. CDR3 DNA sequence: TGCGCCAGCAGCCCCGGACAGGGGCCTTGGGAGACCCAGTACTTC. Its translation is CASSPGQGPWETQYF. The chain has TRBV5-1 and TRBJ2-5, with 9 bases identical to TRBD1. The germline V gene encodes CDR1 SGHRS and CDR2 YFSETQ. The CDR3 has 15 residues. Trimming cost V 4 bases and J 5 bases; bases outside gene matches: 9.

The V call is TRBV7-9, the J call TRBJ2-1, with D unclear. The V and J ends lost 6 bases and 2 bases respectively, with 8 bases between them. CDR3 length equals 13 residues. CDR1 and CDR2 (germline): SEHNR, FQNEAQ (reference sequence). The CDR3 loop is CASSTVAYNEQFF. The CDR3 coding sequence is TGTGCCAGCAGTACCGTCGCCTACAATGAGCAGTTCTTC.

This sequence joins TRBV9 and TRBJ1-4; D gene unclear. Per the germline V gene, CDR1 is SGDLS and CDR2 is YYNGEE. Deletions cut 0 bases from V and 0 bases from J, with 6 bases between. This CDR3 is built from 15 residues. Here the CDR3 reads CASSVGRATNEKLFF. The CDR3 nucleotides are TGTGCCAGCAGCGTAGGAAGGGCAACTAATGAAAAACTGTTTTTT.

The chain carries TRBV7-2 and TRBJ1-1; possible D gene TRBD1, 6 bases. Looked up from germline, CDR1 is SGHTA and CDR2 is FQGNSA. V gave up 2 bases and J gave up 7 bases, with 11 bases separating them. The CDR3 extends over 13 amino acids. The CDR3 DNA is TGTGCCAGCAGCTTACGGGGGCTGGGTGAAGCTTTCTTT. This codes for CASSLRGLGEAFF.

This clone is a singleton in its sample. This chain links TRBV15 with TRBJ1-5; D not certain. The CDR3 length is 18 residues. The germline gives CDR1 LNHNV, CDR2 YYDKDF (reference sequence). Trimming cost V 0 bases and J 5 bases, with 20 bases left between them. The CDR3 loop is CATSRDLTLRDLYQPQHF. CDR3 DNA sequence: TGTGCCACCAGCAGAGATCTGACGTTGCGTGACCTTTATCAGCCCCAGCATTTT.

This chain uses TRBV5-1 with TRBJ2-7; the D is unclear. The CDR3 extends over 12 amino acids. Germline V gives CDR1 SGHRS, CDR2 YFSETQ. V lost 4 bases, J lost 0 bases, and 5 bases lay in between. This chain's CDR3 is CASSPSSYEQYF. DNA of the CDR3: TGCGCCAGCAGCCCTAGCTCCTACGAGCAGTACTTC.

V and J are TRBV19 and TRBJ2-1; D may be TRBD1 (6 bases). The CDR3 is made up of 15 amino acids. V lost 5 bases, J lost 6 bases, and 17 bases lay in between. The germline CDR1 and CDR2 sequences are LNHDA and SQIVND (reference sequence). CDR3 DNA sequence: TGTGCCAGTAGTCACCGTCGGCAGGGGTCCAATGAGCAGTTCTTC. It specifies CASSHRRQGSNEQFF.

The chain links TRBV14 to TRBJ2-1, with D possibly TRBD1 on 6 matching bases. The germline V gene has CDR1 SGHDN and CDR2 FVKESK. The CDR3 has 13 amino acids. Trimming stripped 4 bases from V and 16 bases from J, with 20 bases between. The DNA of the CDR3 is TGTGCCAGCAGCCCGACCCTTCAAGGGGGAAGATTCTTC. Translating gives CASSPTLQGGRFF.

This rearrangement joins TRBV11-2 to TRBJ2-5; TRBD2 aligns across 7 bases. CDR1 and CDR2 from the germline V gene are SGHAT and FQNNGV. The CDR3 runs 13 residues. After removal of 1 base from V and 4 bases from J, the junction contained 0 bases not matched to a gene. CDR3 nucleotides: TGTGCCAGCAGCTTAGCGGGGGGAGAGACCCAGTACTTC. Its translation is CASSLAGGETQYF. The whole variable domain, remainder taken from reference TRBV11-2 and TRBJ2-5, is EAGVAQSPRYKIIEKRQSVAFWCNPISGHATLYWYQQILGQGPKLLIQFQNNGVVDDSQLPKDRFSAERLKGVDSTLKIQPAKLEDSAVYLCASSLAGGETQYFGPGTRLLVL.

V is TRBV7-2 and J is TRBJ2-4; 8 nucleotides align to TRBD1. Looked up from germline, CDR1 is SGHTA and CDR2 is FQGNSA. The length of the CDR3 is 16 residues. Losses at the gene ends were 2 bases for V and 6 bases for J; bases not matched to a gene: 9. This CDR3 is CASSLRSLDRVNIQYF. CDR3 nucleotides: TGTGCCAGCAGCTTACGGAGTTTGGACAGGGTAAACATTCAGTACTTC. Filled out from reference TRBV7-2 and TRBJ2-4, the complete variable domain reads GAGVSQSPSNKVTEKGKDVELRCDPISGHTALYWYRQSLGQGLEFLIYFQGNSAPDKSGLPSDRFSAERTGGSVSTLTIQRTQQEDSAVYLCASSLRSLDRVNIQYFGAGTRLSVL.

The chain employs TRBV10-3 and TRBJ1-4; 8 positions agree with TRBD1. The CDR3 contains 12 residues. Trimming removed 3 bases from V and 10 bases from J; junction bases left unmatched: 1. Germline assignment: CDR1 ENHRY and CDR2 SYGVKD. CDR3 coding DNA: TGTGCCATCAGTGAAACAGGGGGAAAACTGTTTTTT. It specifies CAISETGGKLFF.

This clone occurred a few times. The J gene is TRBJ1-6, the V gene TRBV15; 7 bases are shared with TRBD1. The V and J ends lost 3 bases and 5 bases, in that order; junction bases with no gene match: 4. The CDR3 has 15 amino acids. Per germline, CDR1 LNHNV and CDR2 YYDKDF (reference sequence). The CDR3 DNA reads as TGTGCCACCAGCAGGGGACAGACAGATAATTCACCCCTCCACTTT. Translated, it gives CATSRGQTDNSPLHF.

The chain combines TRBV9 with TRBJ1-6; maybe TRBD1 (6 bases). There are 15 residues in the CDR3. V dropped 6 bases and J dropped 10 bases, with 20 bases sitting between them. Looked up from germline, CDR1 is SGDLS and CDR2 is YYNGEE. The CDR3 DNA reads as TGTGCCAGCACCCTGTCGGGCCAGGGGAACTCACCCCTCCACTTT. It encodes CASTLSGQGNSPLHF.

This CDR3 reads CASSSGVPDTQYF. The CDR3, as DNA: TGTGCCAGCAGCTCGGGGGTCCCAGATACGCAGTATTTT. V is TRBV5-6 and J is TRBJ2-3; weak D call: TRBD2 (6 bases). The ends were cut back, 3 bases at V and 4 bases at J, with 9 bases in the middle. This CDR3 has 13 amino acids. CDR1 and CDR2 (germline): SGHDT, YYEEEE.

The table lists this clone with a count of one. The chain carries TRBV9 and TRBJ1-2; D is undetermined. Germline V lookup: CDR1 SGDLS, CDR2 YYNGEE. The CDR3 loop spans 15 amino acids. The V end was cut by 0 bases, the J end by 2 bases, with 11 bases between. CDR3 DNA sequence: TGTGCCAGCAGCGTAGGAGGAGTGGGGAACTATGGCTACACCTTC. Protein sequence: CASSVGGVGNYGYTF.